This T cell receptor beta chain was recovered during a study of PD-1 blockade in mismatch repair-deficient tumors. Study overall: Patients had about 13 mismatch repair-deficient cancer types and were previously treated and progressing. Study observations and caveats: Tumor-resident clones, often absent from pretreatment blood, expanded after pembrolizumab and then contracted.

As to this clone: As yet, its antigen is unknown.

With 4 bases clipped from V and 5 bases from J, the junction kept 14 bases outside the gene matches. Germline V CDR1 and CDR2: LNHDA, SQIVND (reference sequence). The CDR3 spans 17 residues. Sequencing was performed with immunoSEQ multiplex PCR; in TCRdb, only in-frame clones are kept and a portion is missing. The sample includes about 79,000 clones, roughly 80% seen only once; the top ten take roughly 6%. The source material was peripheral blood, sampled 44 weeks after starting pembrolizumab. The rearrangement links TRBV19 to TRBJ2-7, with 10 bases fitting TRBD2. The receptor's source is an adult with mismatch repair-deficient cancer. The CDR3 sequence: CASSTSTALAGRDEQYF. The CDR3 coding sequence is TGTGCCAGTAGTACCTCAACGGCACTAGCGGGAAGGGACGAGCAGTACTTC.